Listed here is a single T cell receptor beta chain. The data are from a study of blood T cell repertoires in COVID-19. Overall study: PBMCs, B-cell-depleted T cells, or T cells were the source of the cDNA or gDNA that made up the material.

Germline V gene data show CDR1 as MNHEY and CDR2 as SVGAGI. Trimming cost V 2 bases and J 5 bases, with 15 bases left between them. The CDR3 runs to 15 residues. Only in-frame clones appear in the TCRdb table, and some are missing; sequencing was by immunoSEQ multiplex PCR. The sample lists some 220,000 clones; about 83% were seen once. The rearrangement uses TRBV6-5 and TRBJ2-5, with D possibly matching TRBD2 (6 bases). The sequencing input was peripheral blood. The TCR originated in a human donor in a cohort sampled during active COVID-19. CDR3 protein: CASSYGGDIWETQYF. The CDR3 nucleotides are TGTGCCAGCAGTTACGGAGGGGATATATGGGAGACCCAGTACTTC.